The next 9 T cell receptor beta chains were all read from a single sample in a study of control samples from healthy donors and cancer patients. Libraries were prepared by immunoSEQ multiplex PCR; TCRdb keeps only in-frame clonotypes and omits some of them. The sample holds roughly 150,000 clones, around 90% seen once. Sequencing used blood. These receptors were collected from a man in his thirties or forties in good health.

The rearrangement uses TRBV18 and TRBJ2-7; D is perhaps TRBD2 (5 bases). From germline, CDR1 is KGHSH and CDR2 LQKENI. Trimming shortened V by 2 bases and J by 5 bases, and 10 bases separated the two germline ends. There are 13 residues in the CDR3. CDR3 loop: CASSPSAGDEQYF. In DNA form, the CDR3 reads TGTGCCAGCTCACCATCCGCCGGGGACGAGCAGTACTTC.

The chain couples TRBV25-1 to TRBJ1-6; tentatively, D is TRBD1 (5 bases). V was pared by 8 bases and J by 10 bases, with 15 bases between. CDR1 is MGHDK, CDR2 SYGVNS, per germline. The CDR3 length is 13 residues. CDR3 protein: CASRMESGSPLHF. CDR3 sequence (DNA): TGTGCCAGCCGAATGGAGTCAGGGTCACCCCTCCACTTT.

The rearrangement uses TRBV7-9 and TRBJ1-5; D not resolved. The germline V and J ends were trimmed by 1 base and 1 base, with 8 bases remaining between them. The CDR3 is 15 amino acids. In germline, CDR1 is SEHNR, CDR2 FQNEAQ (reference sequence). This CDR3 is CASSLGSESNQPQHF. CDR3 nucleotides: TGTGCCAGCAGCTTAGGGTCGGAAAGCAATCAGCCCCAGCATTTT.

In DNA form, the CDR3 reads TGTGCCTGGAGTGGGCCCCTGGGGTACTACGAGCAGTACTTC. Residues: CAWSGPLGYYEQYF. This rearrangement joins TRBV30 to TRBJ2-7; no definite D call. Between the trimmed V and J ends, which lost 1 base and 3 bases, there was a span of 13 bases. CDR3 length: 14 amino acids. CDR1 is GTSNPN, CDR2 SVGIG, per germline (reference sequence).

The V gene is TRBV7-2, the J gene TRBJ2-7; 7 bases fit TRBD2. The V segment lost 3 bases and the J segment 2 bases; nucleotides outside the gene matches: 7. This CDR3 has 15 amino acids. The germline V gene has CDR1 SGHTA and CDR2 FQGNSA. This chain's CDR3 is CASSFEGGPPYEQYF. The CDR3 nucleotides are TGTGCCAGCAGCTTCGAGGGAGGGCCCCCCTACGAGCAGTACTTC.

This rearrangement joins TRBV3-1 (or the pseudogene TRBV3-2) to TRBJ2-1; no clear D. V was shortened by 0 bases and J by 3 bases, with 9 bases between the two germline ends. The germline V gene has CDR1 LGHDT and CDR2 YNNKEL (reference sequence). The length of the CDR3 is 15 residues. The CDR3 DNA is TGTGCCAGCAGCCAAGACGGGTCTAACTACAATGAGCAGTTCTTC. Residues: CASSQDGSNYNEQFF.

The chain employs TRBV3-1 (or the pseudogene TRBV3-2) and TRBJ2-5; no clear D. Deletions cut 0 bases from V and 5 bases from J, with 4 bases between. The CDR3 loop spans 12 amino acids. Germline loops: CDR1 LGHDT, CDR2 YNNKEL (reference sequence). CDR3 coding DNA: TGTGCCAGCAGCCAAGAGGGGGAGACCCAGTACTTC. Its translation: CASSQEGETQYF.

The V and J genes are TRBV4-1 and TRBJ2-7; TRBD1 might be the D (6 bases). CDR1 and CDR2 (germline): MGHRA, YSYEKL. The V gene lost 4 bases and the J gene lost 2 bases, with 15 bases spanning the gap. This CDR3 is 15 amino acids long. CDR3 bases: TGCGCCAGCAGCCCCACCAGGACAGTGACCTACGAGCAGTACTTC. Encoded protein: CASSPTRTVTYEQYF.

This chain connects TRBV4-1 to TRBJ2-3; D is unclear. V gave up 5 bases and J gave up 1 base, with 22 bases separating them. The CDR3 runs to 18 residues. Germline V CDR1 and CDR2: MGHRA, YSYEKL. The CDR3 coding sequence is TGCGCCAGCAGCTCCCGAGTCGGATCCTATACTGGCACAGATACGCAGTATTTT. It is translated as CASSSRVGSYTGTDTQYF.